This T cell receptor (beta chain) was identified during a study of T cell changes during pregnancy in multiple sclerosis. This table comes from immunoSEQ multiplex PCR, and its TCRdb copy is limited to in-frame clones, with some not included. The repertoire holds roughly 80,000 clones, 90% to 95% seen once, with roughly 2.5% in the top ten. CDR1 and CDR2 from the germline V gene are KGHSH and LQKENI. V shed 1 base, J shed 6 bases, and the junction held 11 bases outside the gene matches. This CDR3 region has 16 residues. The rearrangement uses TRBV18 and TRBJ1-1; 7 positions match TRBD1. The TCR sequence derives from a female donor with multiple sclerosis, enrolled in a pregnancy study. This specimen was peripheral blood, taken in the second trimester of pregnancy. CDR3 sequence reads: CASSPLPGQVFSEAFF. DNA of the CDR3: TGTGCCAGCTCACCACTCCCCGGACAGGTTTTTTCTGAAGCTTTCTTT.